The clone carrying this T cell receptor beta chain was counted only a few times. The CDR3 is made up of 13 amino acids. Per the germline V gene, CDR1 is LNHDA and CDR2 is SQIVND (reference sequence). V was trimmed by 5 bases and J by 2 bases, leaving 7 bases between them. This entry is derived from a study of blood T cell repertoires in COVID-19. Method: immunoSEQ multiplex PCR; TCRdb's copy keeps in-frame clones and lacks some. The table records about 220,000 clones, 82% of them present only once. The V gene is TRBV19, the J gene TRBJ1-5; D is ambiguous. Sample: peripheral blood. The TCR originated in an elderly woman with acute or convalescent COVID-19. CDR3 protein: CASSAKRNQPQHF. The CDR3 region has the DNA TGTGCCAGTAGTGCGAAGCGCAATCAGCCCCAGCATTTT.